This is a list of T cell receptor beta chains from one sample in a study of blood T cell repertoires in COVID-19. Data came from immunoSEQ multiplex PCR; TCRdb stores just in-frame clones and leaves some out. The data hold roughly 100,000 clones, with roughly 80% observed a single time. The sequenced sample consisted of peripheral blood. The receptors come from a man between 60 and 75 years old with acute or convalescent COVID-19. CDR3s include the opening cysteine and the closing phenylalanine or tryptophan. Rows give clone size only sometimes, using once, few, many, or a class for an expanded clone.

clone_size	v_call	cdr3_aa
NA	TRBV9	CASSVSGQGAGEQYF
NA	TRBV7-8	CASRTGGTGELFF
NA	TRBV27	CASSAWTGGNEKLFF
many	TRBV6-1	CASSEAWGQNYGYTF
few	TRBV6-5	CASISSINEQFF
once	TRBV9	CASSLGTSANEQFF
NA	TRBV5-1	CASSSGQMNTEAFF
NA	TRBV11-2	CASSTQLVSGEAFF
NA	TRBV20-1	CSAKGASEQFF
once	TRBV30	CAWTQTGFSNQPQHF
NA	TRBV28	CASTPDGDSNQPQHF
NA	TRBV3-1/TRBV3-2	CASSQAGRQPQHF
NA	TRBV24-1	CATSDGHLSYSGANVLTF
NA	TRBV5-8	CASSMSGKLGQPQHF
few	TRBV6-5	CASSPDRNTYEQYF